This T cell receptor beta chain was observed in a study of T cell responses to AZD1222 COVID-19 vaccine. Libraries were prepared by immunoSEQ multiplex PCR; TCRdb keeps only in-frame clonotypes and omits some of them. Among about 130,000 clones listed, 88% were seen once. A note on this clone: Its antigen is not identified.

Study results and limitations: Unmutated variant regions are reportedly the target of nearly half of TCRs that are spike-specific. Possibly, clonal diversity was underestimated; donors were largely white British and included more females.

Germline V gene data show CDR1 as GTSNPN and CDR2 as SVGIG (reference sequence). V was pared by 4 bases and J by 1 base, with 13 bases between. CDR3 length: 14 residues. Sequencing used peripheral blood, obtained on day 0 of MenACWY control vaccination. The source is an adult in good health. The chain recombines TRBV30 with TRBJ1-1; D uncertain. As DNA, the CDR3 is TGTGCCTGGATCGCCCGTACACGGAACACTGAAGCTTTCTTT. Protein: CAWIARTRNTEAFF.